Each of the 30 T cell receptor beta chains below was sequenced from the same sample in a study of T cells in women clearing cervical HPV infection. Repertoires were generated with immunoSEQ multiplex PCR, while TCRdb's copy carries only in-frame clones and drops some. The repertoire shows approximately 18,000 clones; the top ten hold about 16%. What was sequenced was blood buffy coat. These receptors came from a woman between 18 and 69 years old with a cervical HPV16 infection that either progressed to CIN3+ or cleared (not recorded which).

A remark on this clone: Read coverage stops 3 residues before the CDR3 terminus; the germline J gene supplies the remainder. The gene calls are TRBV29-1 and TRBJ2-3, with TRBD1 matching 7 bases. Germline V lookup: CDR1 SQVTM, CDR2 ANQGSEA. V was pared by 4 bases and J by 7 bases, with 11 bases of the junction left unmatched. The CDR3 consists of 14 residues. The CDR3 DNA, read in part, is TGCAGCGTTGGTCCAGGGGGTGTCGTTAATACG. This codes for CSVGPGGVVNT. The entire CDR3 protein reads CSVGPGGVVNTQYF.

For this clone: The read stops 3 residues short of the end of the CDR3; the missing end is completed from the germline J gene. The chain combines TRBV2 with TRBJ2-3, with D maybe TRBD2 (5 bases). The germline V gene encodes CDR1 SNHLY and CDR2 FYNNEI. This CDR3 has 14 residues. The CDR3 DNA, read in part, is TGTGCCAGCAGTCTCAGAGCGGAACAAGAGACG. Translating gives CASSLRAEQET. The whole CDR3 is CASSLRAEQETQYF.

A word on this clone: Read sequence stops 3 residues before the CDR3 end, and the germline J gene provides the missing end. The rearrangement uses TRBV7-2 and TRBJ2-5; D not certain. Trimming removed 5 bases from V and 5 bases from J, with 15 bases in between. Germline CDR1 is SGHTA and CDR2 is FQGNSA. The CDR3 is 14 amino acids. The CDR3 loop reads CASSPSQYPETQYF. The CDR3 DNA, read in part, is TGTGCCAGCAGCCCCTCTCAGTATCCCGAGACC.

On this clone itself: The CDR3 goes on 3 residues after the read ends, and that part is filled in from the germline J gene. The chain carries TRBV5-8 and TRBJ1-4; 7 bases are a match to TRBD1. The germline V gene encodes CDR1 SGHTS and CDR2 YDEGEE. Germline trimming cut 0 bases from V and 6 bases from J; bases unmatched to any gene: 5. This CDR3 region has 15 residues. Incomplete CDR3 DNA: TGTGCCAGCAGCTTGGGTGTTACAGGGGATGAAAAA. This translates into CASSLGVTGDEK. The full CDR3 protein reads CASSLGVTGDEKLFF.

With respect to this clone: The CDR3 goes on 3 residues after the read ends, and that part is filled in from the germline J gene. The chain couples TRBV9 to TRBJ1-1, with a weak D call TRBD1 (6 bases). Trimming shortened V by 3 bases and J by 4 bases, and 13 bases separated the two germline ends. The CDR3 runs to 14 residues. Germline CDR1 and CDR2: SGDLS and YYNGEE. CDR3 in amino acids: CASSATGFSTEAFF. The covered CDR3 bases are TGTGCCAGCAGCGCCACAGGGTTTAGCACTGAA.

On this clone: The CDR3 end falls 3 residues outside the read, so it is completed with the germline J gene. Distinct nucleotide sequences in the sample also encode this CDR3. The rearrangement links TRBV30 to TRBJ1-3, with a weak D call TRBD1 (6 bases). The germline CDR1 and CDR2 sequences are GTSNPN and SVGIG (reference sequence). V lost 4 bases and J lost 4, with 14 bases in between. This CDR3 comprises 14 residues. The DNA read from the CDR3 is TGTGCCTGGACACAGGGCTGGAAAGGAAACACC. This encodes CAWTQGWKGNT. The full CDR3 sequence reads CAWTQGWKGNTIYF. The variable domain in full, completed from reference TRBV30 and TRBJ1-3, reads SQTIHQWPATLVQPVGSPLSLECTVEGTSNPNLYWYRQAAGRGLQLLFYSVGIGQISSEVPQNLSASRPQDRQFILSSKKLLLSDSGFYLCAWTQGWKGNTIYFGEGSWLTVV.

CDR3 DNA, as far as it was read: TGTGCCATCAGGGGGAGCAGGGGTGAAACTGAA. Its protein is CAIRGSRGETE. The whole CDR3 protein is CAIRGSRGETEAFF. V usage is TRBV10-3 and J usage is TRBJ1-1, with D maybe TRBD1 (6 bases). The read is 3 residues too short to cover the CDR3 end, so that end is filled in from the germline J gene. This CDR3 is 14 amino acids long. Germline CDR1 and CDR2: ENHRY and SYGVKD. V was trimmed by 6 bases and J by 5 bases, leaving 16 bases between them.

A word on this clone: The read halts 3 residues ahead of the CDR3 end, with the missing end drawn from the germline J gene. The V gene is TRBV18, the J gene TRBJ1-3; D perhaps matches TRBD1 (6 bases). The germline gives CDR1 KGHSH, CDR2 LQKENI. There are 16 residues in the CDR3. V lost 6 bases and J lost 4, with 19 bases in between. Partial CDR3 DNA: TGTGCCAGCTCCGGGAGCTTGACAGGCCGGGGAAACACC. Protein sequence: CASSGSLTGRGNT. The full CDR3 protein reads CASSGSLTGRGNTIYF.

Note on this clone: The read ends 3 residues shy of where the CDR3 ends; the end is completed using the germline J gene. This CDR3 is also generated by other DNA sequences in the sample. The gene calls are TRBV5-1 and TRBJ1-3; D unclear. The germline V gene has CDR1 SGHRS and CDR2 YFSETQ. V was shortened by 0 bases and J by 0 bases, with 10 bases between the two germline ends. The CDR3 is 16 residues long. The CDR3 reads CASSLGGLNSGNTIYF. The CDR3 DNA, read in part, is TGCGCCAGCAGCTTGGGCGGGCTTAACTCTGGAAACACC. Filled out from reference TRBV5-1 and TRBJ1-3, the complete variable domain reads KAGVTQTPRYLIKTRGQQVTLSCSPISGHRSVSWYQQTPGQGLQFLFEYFSETQRNKGNFPGRFSGRQFSNSRSEMNVSTLELGDSALYLCASSLGGLNSGNTIYFGEGSWLTVV.

Notes on this clone: The CDR3 end falls 3 residues outside the read, so it is completed with the germline J gene. The rearrangement joins TRBV7-2 to TRBJ2-4; 10 bases agree with TRBD1. The CDR3 has 15 amino acids. Germline CDR1 SGHTA, CDR2 FQGNSA. Incomplete CDR3 DNA: TGTGCCAGCAGCGGGGGCGGGACAGGGGAATATGGT. Translating it yields CASSGGGTGEYG. The CDR3 as a whole reads CASSGGGTGEYGQYF.

For this clone: The CDR3 end falls 3 residues outside the read, so it is completed with the germline J gene. V gene TRBV10-3 combines with J gene TRBJ1-5, with D perhaps TRBD1 (6 bases). CDR1 ENHRY and CDR2 SYGVKD come from the germline V gene. Trimming took off 2 bases at V and 2 bases at J, with 7 bases between the two ends. The CDR3 runs 14 residues. The CDR3 sequence: CAISEGQRNQPQHF. The sequenced part of the CDR3 DNA is TGTGCCATCAGTGAGGGACAGCGCAATCAGCCC.

A remark on this clone: The read halts 3 residues ahead of the CDR3 end, with the missing end drawn from the germline J gene. The chain joins TRBV30 to TRBJ1-2; D is perhaps TRBD1 (5 bases). This CDR3 spans 16 amino acids. Per the germline V gene, CDR1 is GTSNPN and CDR2 is SVGIG (reference sequence). CDR3 in amino acids: CAWSVKPAGVTDTYTF. Incomplete CDR3 DNA: TGTGCCTGGAGTGTCAAGCCAGCGGGGGTTACAGATACC.

The CDR3 sequence is CASSSRVFHNSPLFF. The DNA read from the CDR3 is TGTGCCAGCAGCAGCAGGGTTTTCCATAATTCACCG. The chain links TRBV7-2 to TRBJ2-2, with D possibly matching TRBD1 (5 bases). The read ends 3 residues early relative to the CDR3; the germline J gene fills the gap. There are 15 residues in the CDR3. The V gene's germline CDR1 is SGHTA and CDR2 FQGNSA.

On this clone itself: The sequence runs out 3 residues before the end of the CDR3; the remainder is reconstructed from the germline J gene. This sample includes further DNA sequences coding for the same CDR3. V usage is TRBV20-1 and J usage is TRBJ1-3; the match to TRBD1 covers 7 bases. After removal of 0 bases from V and 9 bases from J, the junction contained 5 bases not matched to a gene. There are 13 residues in the CDR3. Germline values: CDR1 DFQATT, CDR2 SNEGSKA (reference sequence). CDR3 amino acids: CSARDRQGRTIYF. CDR3 DNA, as far as it was read: TGCAGTGCTAGAGACCGACAGGGACGCACC.

On this clone itself: The observed sequence ends 3 residues before the CDR3 terminus, with the missing tail filled in from the germline J gene. The V and J genes are TRBV7-6 and TRBJ2-4; D unclear. The CDR3 loop spans 15 amino acids. The germline gives CDR1 SGHVS, CDR2 FNYEAQ. Trimming pared 1 base from V and 1 base from J, leaving 8 bases between. CDR3 sequence: CASSLEAGAKNIQYF. The sequenced part of the CDR3 DNA is TGTGCCAGCAGCTTAGAAGCAGGCGCCAAAAACATT.

About this clone: The read comes to an end 3 residues before the CDR3 does, leaving the germline J gene to fill in the end. V gene TRBV5-1 combines with J gene TRBJ1-2, with a tentative D call TRBD1 (5 bases). The length of the CDR3 is 14 residues. CDR1 SGHRS and CDR2 YFSETQ come from the germline V gene. Trimming shortened V by 0 bases and J by 3 bases, and 9 bases separated the two germline ends. Partial CDR3 DNA: TGCGCCAGCAGCTTGGAGGGCAGGGACTATGGC. Translation: CASSLEGRDYG. The full CDR3 is CASSLEGRDYGYTF. Filled out from reference TRBV5-1 and TRBJ1-2, the complete variable domain reads KAGVTQTPRYLIKTRGQQVTLSCSPISGHRSVSWYQQTPGQGLQFLFEYFSETQRNKGNFPGRFSGRQFSNSRSEMNVSTLELGDSALYLCASSLEGRDYGYTFGSGTRLTVV.

Concerning this clone: The read is 3 residues too short to cover the CDR3 end, so that end is filled in from the germline J gene. The chain carries TRBV20-1 and TRBJ2-7; 7 positions match TRBD1. The J segment lost 2 bases and the V segment lost 3 bases, leaving 4 bases of the junction unmatched. From germline, CDR1 is DFQATT and CDR2 SNEGSKA (reference sequence). CDR3 length: 13 amino acids. CDR3 DNA (partial): TGCAGTGCTAGCTGGCAGGGGGCCTACGAG. Translation gives CSASWQGAYE. The whole CDR3 protein reads CSASWQGAYEQYF.

Comments on this clone: Read data end 3 residues before the CDR3 end; the end is taken from the germline J gene. The rearrangement uses TRBV6-1 and TRBJ1-6; tentatively, D is TRBD1 (6 bases). CDR3 length equals 16 residues. Germline CDR1 and CDR2: MNHNS and SASEGT. V was pared by 3 bases and J by 5 bases, with 14 bases between. Partial CDR3 DNA: TGTGCCAGCAGTGATCGGGGGGCGCAGGATAATTCACCC. Amino acid sequence: CASSDRGAQDNSP. The full CDR3 sequence reads CASSDRGAQDNSPLHF.

The sequenced part of the CDR3 DNA is TGTGCCAGCAGCCTGCAGGGGCCTCCTACAGGGAAC. Translating gives CASSLQGPPTGN. The full-length CDR3 reads as CASSLQGPPTGNYTF. The chain uses TRBV7-2 and TRBJ1-2; D is possibly TRBD1 (6 bases). The read terminates 3 residues ahead of where the CDR3 ends, so the germline J gene completes it. The germline V gene encodes CDR1 SGHTA and CDR2 FQGNSA. The CDR3 spans 15 residues.

Measured by frequency, this clone is medium-sized. The read ends 3 residues before the CDR3 terminus; that terminus is restored from the germline J gene. V and J are TRBV10-3 and TRBJ2-3, with 8 bases lining up with TRBD2. Per germline, CDR1 ENHRY and CDR2 SYGVKD. There are 20 residues in the CDR3. V shed 1 base, J shed 1 base, and the junction held 16 bases outside the gene matches. CDR3 region: CAISEFGGGTPGPRTDTQYF. The DNA read from the CDR3 is TGTGCCATCAGTGAGTTCGGCGGGGGGACCCCTGGCCCTCGCACAGATACG.

A remark on this clone: The read falls 3 residues short of the CDR3 end, and the missing part is taken from the germline J gene. The chain couples TRBV18 to TRBJ2-3; TRBD2 matches at 11 bases. Germline V CDR1 and CDR2: KGHSH, LQKENI. Losses at the gene ends were 2 bases for V and 0 bases for J; bases not matched to a gene: 7. The CDR3 extends over 18 amino acids. The CDR3 reads CASSPIPSGGTSTDTQYF. The CDR3 bases that were read are TGTGCCAGCTCACCAATCCCTAGCGGGGGGACTAGCACAGATACG.

Points on this clone: The CDR3 end lies 3 residues beyond the end of the read and is filled in from the germline J gene. The rearrangement joins TRBV5-1 to TRBJ2-3; 8 bases fit TRBD1. The CDR3 runs 15 residues. Per the germline V gene, CDR1 is SGHRS and CDR2 is YFSETQ. Trimming at V came to 5 bases and at J to 0 bases, leaving 5 bases not matched to a gene. CDR3 bases read: TGCGCCAGCAGTCCCGGACAGGGAAGCACAGATACG. Protein product: CASSPGQGSTDT. The whole CDR3 protein is CASSPGQGSTDTQYF.

With respect to this clone: The DNA ends 3 residues before the CDR3 does, and the rest of the CDR3 is filled in from the germline J gene. J is TRBJ1-2 and V is TRBV20-1; 9 nucleotides agree with TRBD1. Germline V gives CDR1 DFQATT, CDR2 SNEGSKA (reference sequence). The length of the CDR3 is 16 residues. CDR3 DNA (partial): TGCAGTGCTAGAGACCCCGGGACAGGGAATAACAGGGGC. Its protein is CSARDPGTGNNRG. The entire CDR3 is CSARDPGTGNNRGYTF.

Concerning this clone itself: Read sequence stops 3 residues before the CDR3 end, and the germline J gene provides the missing end. The rearrangement links TRBV19 to TRBJ2-3, with D possibly being TRBD1 (5 bases). Germline assignment: CDR1 LNHDA and CDR2 SQIVND (reference sequence). The CDR3 runs 14 residues. V lost 3 bases, J lost 1 base, and 8 bases lay in between. The sequenced part of the CDR3 DNA is TGTGCCAGTAGTATCTCAGGGCGCACAGATACG. This codes for CASSISGRTDT. The entire CDR3 is CASSISGRTDTQYF.

Worth noting for this clone: The read stops 3 residues short of the end of the CDR3; the missing end is completed from the germline J gene. The V call is TRBV30, the J call TRBJ2-3; 8 bases are shared with TRBD2. Germline loops: CDR1 GTSNPN, CDR2 SVGIG (reference sequence). The CDR3 runs to 15 residues. The part of the CDR3 DNA that was read is TGTGCCTGGAGTGGTCGAGCGGGGGCCCAAGAGACG. Translating gives CAWSGRAGAQET. The CDR3 in its entirety is CAWSGRAGAQETQYF.

To note about this clone: The CDR3 extends 3 residues past the end of the read, so its final part is completed from the germline J gene. This sequence joins TRBV28 and TRBJ1-6, with 7 positions matching TRBD1. This CDR3 has 13 amino acids. The germline V gene has CDR1 MDHEN and CDR2 SYDVKM. Germline trimming cut 5 bases from V and 9 bases from J; bases unmatched to any gene: 4. The sequenced CDR3 bases are TGTGCCAGCAGTAGAGGGGGCACTTCACCC. Translated: CASSRGGTSP. The full CDR3 protein reads CASSRGGTSPLHF.

As for this clone: Sequencing ends 3 residues short of the CDR3 end; the germline J gene provides the rest. The sample has other DNA sequences that encode this CDR3 too. V usage is TRBV5-1 and J usage is TRBJ1-3; 7 nucleotides align to TRBD1. This CDR3 contains 14 residues. Germline V gene sequence: CDR1 SGHRS, CDR2 YFSETQ. V gave up 3 bases and J gave up 2 bases; unmatched junction bases: 2. CDR3 DNA (partial): TGCGCCAGCAGCTCGACAGGGACTGGAAACACC. This sequence encodes CASSSTGTGNT. Given in full, the CDR3 is CASSSTGTGNTIYF. The full variable domain, in which reference TRBV5-1 and TRBJ1-3 provide the parts outside the CDR3, is KAGVTQTPRYLIKTRGQQVTLSCSPISGHRSVSWYQQTPGQGLQFLFEYFSETQRNKGNFPGRFSGRQFSNSRSEMNVSTLELGDSALYLCASSSTGTGNTIYFGEGSWLTVV.

Points on this clone: The read finishes 3 residues shy of the CDR3 end, and the germline J gene is used to complete it. V gene TRBV20-1 combines with J gene TRBJ2-7, with 8 bases matching TRBD1. The CDR3 is 13 amino acids. Per germline, CDR1 DFQATT and CDR2 SNEGSKA (reference sequence). J gave up 3 bases and V 6 bases, and 7 bases lay outside the gene matches. CDR3 loop: CSALEDRDYEQYF. Incomplete CDR3 DNA: TGCAGTGCCTTAGAGGACAGGGACTACGAG.

With regard to this clone: The read falls 3 residues short of the CDR3 end, and the missing part is taken from the germline J gene. The gene calls are TRBV19 and TRBJ2-3, with D possibly TRBD1 on 6 matching bases. Germline CDR1 and CDR2: LNHDA and SQIVND (reference sequence). The CDR3 covers 13 residues. The CDR3 region is CASSITGLETQYF. CDR3 DNA (partial): TGTGCCAGTAGTATTACAGGGCTGGAGACG.

In regard to this clone: The read halts 3 residues ahead of the CDR3 end, with the missing end drawn from the germline J gene. The gene calls are TRBV18 and TRBJ1-2, with D perhaps TRBD1 (6 bases). Trimming removed 2 bases from V and 1 base from J, with 20 bases in between. Per germline, CDR1 KGHSH and CDR2 LQKENI. The CDR3 covers 18 residues. CDR3 protein: CASSPSSGRGSINYGYTF. The CDR3 bases that were read are TGTGCCAGCTCACCATCCTCCGGCAGGGGATCCATTAACTATGGC. Filled out from reference TRBV18 and TRBJ1-2, the complete variable domain reads NAGVMQNPRHLVRRRGQEARLRCSPMKGHSHVYWYRQLPEEGLKFMVYLQKENIIDESGMPKERFSAEFPKEGPSILRIQQVVRGDSAAYFCASSPSSGRGSINYGYTFGSGTRLTVV.